The clone carrying this T cell receptor beta chain has just a few counts. The data derive from a study of blood T cell repertoires in COVID-19. This CDR3 is built from 15 residues. The germline V gene encodes CDR1 SGHTA and CDR2 FQGNSA. The V and J ends lost 5 bases and 5 bases respectively, with 16 bases between them. The protocol was immunoSEQ multiplex PCR, while the TCRdb copy is restricted to in-frame clones and leaves out a portion. Of about 250,000 clones listed, roughly four fifths are singletons. The J gene is TRBJ1-5, the V gene TRBV7-2; possibly TRBD1 for D (5 bases). The receptor was isolated from a person aged 70 to 85 with COVID-19, enrolled during active disease. The specimen was peripheral blood. The CDR3 nucleotides are TGTGCCAGCAGCCCGGGATCAGGGAGGGATCAGCCCCAGCATTTT. Protein product: CASSPGSGRDQPQHF.